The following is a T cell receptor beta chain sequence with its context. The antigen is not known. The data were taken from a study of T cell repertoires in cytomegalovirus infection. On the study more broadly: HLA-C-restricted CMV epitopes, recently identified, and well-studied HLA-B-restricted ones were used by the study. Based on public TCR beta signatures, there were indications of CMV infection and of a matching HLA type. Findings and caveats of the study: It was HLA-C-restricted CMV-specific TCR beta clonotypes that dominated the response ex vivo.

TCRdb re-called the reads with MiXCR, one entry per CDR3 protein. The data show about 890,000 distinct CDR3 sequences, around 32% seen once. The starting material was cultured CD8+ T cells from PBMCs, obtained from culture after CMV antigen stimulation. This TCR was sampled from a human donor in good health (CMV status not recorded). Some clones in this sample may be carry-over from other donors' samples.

The CDR3 is CASSEELGSYEQYF. Here the CDR3 DNA reads TGTGCCAGCAGTGAAGAGCTAGGCAGCTACGAGCAGTACTTC. The rearrangement joins TRBV6-1 to TRBJ2-7; no clear D. This CDR3 contains 14 residues. The V end was cut by 1 base, the J end by 3 bases, with 10 bases between. Germline V lookup: CDR1 MNHNS, CDR2 SASEGT.